Sequencing of this TCR beta chain was carried out in a study of T cell responses to AZD1222 COVID-19 vaccine (dated by TCRdb to the early 2020s). Broadly, across the study: Because spike-specific TCR depth and breadth did not differ between the two schedules, AZD1222 recipients who got a second dose at roughly 4 weeks were pooled with those who got a second dose at roughly 12 weeks. TCR sequencing covered fewer than 250 trial participants: 207 given two doses of AZD1222 and approximately 26 given two doses of MenACWY control vaccine. Enrollment into the trials was organized by age into subgroups of 18-55, 56-69 and 70-plus years, and those subgroups contained about 160, 30 and 59 TCR-sequenced participants, respectively.

Broad study findings and their caveats: Conclusions about previously exposed vaccinees were limited because only six or seven AZD1222 recipients were SARS-CoV-2 seropositive at baseline. Because no day 14 peak-response samples were available, repertoires were characterized only after the peak T cell response. The whole spike protein was spanned by vaccine-associated CD4 TCRs, and dominant responses were seen in regions 160-218 and 743-854. Spike-specific TCR breadth and depth rose significantly after two AZD1222 doses compared with day 0 and with MenACWY recipients. Participants were mostly white British and included more females than males, and it was suggested by the authors that clonal diversity may have been underestimated. Epitopes outside the regions mutated in the B.1.351 and B.1.1.7 variants were reportedly recognized by nearly half of the unique spike-specific TCRs. The 56-69-year group was small, and its depth increase did not reach significance, likely because of low power.

As to this clone: This receptor's antigen is unknown. One base away there is no much larger clone; base qualities are not given.

The time point tag for this specimen amounts to: baseline before first vaccination. Samples from vaccinated people were obtained from the UK trials COV001 and COV002, which included a single-blind randomized controlled phase 2/3 trial of AZD1222 (ChAdOx1 nCoV-19) in healthy adults. For TCRbeta chain sequencing, PBMC samples from trial participants were taken at day 0 and at day 28 after the second dose. The CDR3 regions of human TCRbeta chains were analyzed by immunosequencing. The authors' analysis ran thus. TCRs in the repertoires were compared against a reference library of SARS-CoV-2-specific TCRs that had been generated with the MIRA antigen-specificity platform. Breadth was defined as the fraction of unique TCRs that were SARS-CoV-2-associated. Depth was defined as the fraction of total T cells that were SARS-CoV-2-associated. Each spike-specific TCR was assigned to its reactive spike region and to a CD4 or CD8 class using the MIRA data. Log10-transformed breadth and depth values were compared by one-way ANOVA with Sidak's multiple comparisons tests. Imported from immuneACCESS, the table was reduced by TCRdb to in-frame sequences with V and J called. These copies leave out some clones; in studies compared against another copy, an unresolved V gene accounts for under half, and the cause of the remainder is not known. V, J and clone size are those of that table, while D and trimming were read from the DNA. The sample table shows tens of thousands of clones, and roughly 80% are seen once. The ten largest clones capture over 5% of the sample.

V loses 2 bases, J loses 4 bases, and the germline ends lie 8 bases apart. Reading the germline V gene gives CDR1 KGHDR and CDR2 SFDVKD. CDR3 length: 14 amino acids, cysteine to phenylalanine. Just CDR3 DNA is preserved here, 42 bases in frame from base 1. The sequences come from peripheral blood, collected on day 0 of AZD1222 vaccination. The chain was built from TRBV24-1 and TRBJ1-5; a tentative D match to TRBD1 spans 5 bases. The sequence was obtained from an adult in good health. The CDR3 loop reads CATSDSPGNQPQHF. Here is the DNA: TGTGCCACCAGTGATTCGCCAGGGAATCAGCCCCAGCATTTT.